This is a list of T cell receptor beta chains from one sample in a study of cytomegalovirus exposure and HLA in healthy donors. Sequenced by immunoSEQ multiplex PCR; TCRdb stores in-frame clones only, minus some. This table holds around 130,000 clones, roughly 79% found once. Sequencing was done on a sample of PBMCs. The source of these receptors is a woman aged 40 to 55 in good health and CMV-seronegative. The CDR3 runs from the conserved cysteine through the conserved F or W. Each record gives: clone size, D gene, J gene, V gene, CDR3 DNA, CDR3 protein. The D gene is left open where the match is weak. Size is omitted from some rows. Given values are once, few, many or a class for expanded clones.

clone_size: -; d_call: -; j_call: TRBJ1-1; v_call: TRBV6-1; cdr3_nt: TGTGCCAGCGGTGACGGCACTGAAGCTTTCTTT; cdr3_aa: CASGDGTEAFF
clone_size: -; d_call: TRBD1; j_call: TRBJ2-2; v_call: TRBV5-6; cdr3_nt: TGTGCCAGCAGCTTGTCGTTGGGGACAGGGAATCGGGGGGAGCTGTTTTTT; cdr3_aa: CASSLSLGTGNRGELFF
clone_size: few; d_call: -; j_call: TRBJ1-5; v_call: TRBV21-1; cdr3_nt: TGTGCCAGCAGCAAAGCTGCAGGGAATTCGGGAGTTGTTAAATTCCTAGGGATTCAGCCCCAGCATTTT; cdr3_aa: CASSKAAGNSGVVKFLGIQPQHF
clone_size: -; d_call: TRBD1; j_call: TRBJ1-2; v_call: TRBV4-1; cdr3_nt: TGCGCCAGCAGCCAAGACGGCCAGGGGGCCGACTATGGCTACACCTTC; cdr3_aa: CASSQDGQGADYGYTF
clone_size: -; d_call: -; j_call: TRBJ2-6; v_call: TRBV7-3; cdr3_nt: TGTGCCAGCGCCCTACAGGGAACCAACGTCCTGACTTTC; cdr3_aa: CASALQGTNVLTF
clone_size: -; d_call: -; j_call: TRBJ2-7; v_call: TRBV11-2; cdr3_nt: TGTGCCAGCAGCTTAGCGGAGGGGTACGAGCAGTACTTC; cdr3_aa: CASSLAEGYEQYF
clone_size: -; d_call: TRBD2; j_call: TRBJ2-1; v_call: TRBV29-1; cdr3_nt: TGCAGCGTTGGAACTAGCGGGGCAAGTGAGCAGTTCTTC; cdr3_aa: CSVGTSGASEQFF
clone_size: -; d_call: -; j_call: TRBJ1-3; v_call: TRBV9; cdr3_nt: TGTGCCAGCAGCCCGAACAGTGGCTCTGGAAACACCATATATTTT; cdr3_aa: CASSPNSGSGNTIYF
clone_size: -; d_call: -; j_call: TRBJ2-7; v_call: TRBV5-1; cdr3_nt: TGCGCCAGCAGCTTGGAGCCAGGGGTCTACGAGCAGTACTTC; cdr3_aa: CASSLEPGVYEQYF
clone_size: few; d_call: TRBD2; j_call: TRBJ2-3; v_call: TRBV11-2; cdr3_nt: TGTGCCAGCAGCCGGGGACTAGCGGGGGCAGATACGCAGTATTTT; cdr3_aa: CASSRGLAGADTQYF
clone_size: -; d_call: -; j_call: TRBJ1-5; v_call: TRBV5-1; cdr3_nt: TGCGCCAGCAGCTTGAGCGGGTTCAATCAGCCCCAGCATTTT; cdr3_aa: CASSLSGFNQPQHF
clone_size: -; d_call: TRBD1; j_call: TRBJ2-4; v_call: TRBV11-3; cdr3_nt: TGTGCCAGCCCACAGGGGGAGGCCAAAAACAGTCAGTACTTC; cdr3_aa: CASPQGEAKNSQYF
clone_size: -; d_call: TRBD2; j_call: TRBJ2-7; v_call: TRBV11-2; cdr3_nt: TGTGCCAGCAGCCGCGGGACTAGCGGACACTACGAGCAGTACTTC; cdr3_aa: CASSRGTSGHYEQYF
clone_size: -; d_call: -; j_call: TRBJ2-3; v_call: TRBV7-3; cdr3_nt: TGTGCCAGCAGCTTAACTGACTCTCTCACAGATACGCAGTATTTT; cdr3_aa: CASSLTDSLTDTQYF
clone_size: -; d_call: TRBD2; j_call: TRBJ2-3; v_call: TRBV5-1; cdr3_nt: TGCGCCAGCAGCACTGGGACTAGCGGATACACAGATACGCAGTATTTT; cdr3_aa: CASSTGTSGYTDTQYF
clone_size: -; d_call: TRBD2; j_call: TRBJ2-1; v_call: TRBV14; cdr3_nt: TGTGCCAGCAGCCCGCTAGCGGTCTCCTACAATGAGCAGTTCTTC; cdr3_aa: CASSPLAVSYNEQFF
clone_size: -; d_call: TRBD1; j_call: TRBJ2-1; v_call: TRBV28; cdr3_nt: TGTGCCAGCAGTTTATGGCAGGGGGACTACAATGAGCAGTTCTTC; cdr3_aa: CASSLWQGDYNEQFF
clone_size: -; d_call: TRBD1; j_call: TRBJ1-2; v_call: TRBV5-1; cdr3_nt: TGCGCCAGCAGCTTGGAATATCCCCGACAGGGGTATGGCTACACCTTC; cdr3_aa: CASSLEYPRQGYGYTF
clone_size: -; d_call: -; j_call: TRBJ1-5; v_call: TRBV28; cdr3_nt: TGTGCCAGCAGCCTGAGCAGGGTGTTGGGTCAGCCCCAGCATTTT; cdr3_aa: CASSLSRVLGQPQHF
clone_size: -; d_call: TRBD1; j_call: TRBJ2-5; v_call: TRBV7-6; cdr3_nt: TGTGCCAGCAGCTTGGACCCCGGGACAGTCCAAGAGACCCAGTACTTC; cdr3_aa: CASSLDPGTVQETQYF
clone_size: -; d_call: -; j_call: TRBJ2-1; v_call: TRBV28; cdr3_nt: TGTGCCAGCAGTTTATGGTCCGCGACAGCAAACAATGAGCAGTTCTTC; cdr3_aa: CASSLWSATANNEQFF
clone_size: -; d_call: -; j_call: TRBJ1-3; v_call: TRBV6-1; cdr3_nt: TGTGCCAGCAACCGACAGGCTACTGGAAACACCATATATTTT; cdr3_aa: CASNRQATGNTIYF
clone_size: -; d_call: TRBD2; j_call: TRBJ2-5; v_call: TRBV10-3; cdr3_nt: TGTGCCATCAACCCCGGCGCCGGGACTAGCGGGAGCCTGGAGACCCAGTACTTC; cdr3_aa: CAINPGAGTSGSLETQYF
clone_size: -; d_call: TRBD2; j_call: TRBJ2-1; v_call: TRBV7-3; cdr3_nt: TGTGCCAGCAGCTTAGGGCGGGAGGACCACAATGAGCAGTTCTTC; cdr3_aa: CASSLGREDHNEQFF
clone_size: -; d_call: TRBD1; j_call: TRBJ2-7; v_call: TRBV28; cdr3_nt: TGTGCCAGCAGTTCGGGACAGGGAACGTACGAGCAGTACTTC; cdr3_aa: CASSSGQGTYEQYF
clone_size: -; d_call: -; j_call: TRBJ2-2; v_call: TRBV5-4; cdr3_nt: TGTGCCAGCAGCTTCAAACAGGGTTCCGGGGAGCTGTTTTTT; cdr3_aa: CASSFKQGSGELFF
clone_size: -; d_call: -; j_call: TRBJ2-7; v_call: TRBV20-1; cdr3_nt: TGCAGTGCTAGAGTAGTTTACGAGCAGTACTTC; cdr3_aa: CSARVVYEQYF
clone_size: -; d_call: TRBD2; j_call: TRBJ2-3; v_call: TRBV4-1; cdr3_nt: TGCGCCAGCAGCCAAGGTCGGGACTACACAGATACGCAGTATTTT; cdr3_aa: CASSQGRDYTDTQYF
clone_size: -; d_call: TRBD1; j_call: TRBJ1-5; v_call: TRBV28; cdr3_nt: TGTGCCAGCAGTTCGACAGGGGTCAATCAGCCCCAGCATTTT; cdr3_aa: CASSSTGVNQPQHF
clone_size: once; d_call: TRBD2; j_call: TRBJ2-1; v_call: TRBV9; cdr3_nt: TGTGCCAGCAGCGTAGGAGGGGGGCCTAGCGGGGGGCAATACAATGAGCAGTTCTTC; cdr3_aa: CASSVGGGPSGGQYNEQFF
clone_size: -; d_call: -; j_call: TRBJ1-1; v_call: TRBV7-9; cdr3_nt: TGTGCCAGCAGGGCGGCTGAAGCTTTCTTT; cdr3_aa: CASRAAEAFF
clone_size: -; d_call: TRBD2; j_call: TRBJ2-1; v_call: TRBV10-3; cdr3_nt: TGTGCCATCAGTGATTCCCTAGCGGGGATCTCCTACAATGAGCAGTTCTTC; cdr3_aa: CAISDSLAGISYNEQFF
clone_size: few; d_call: -; j_call: TRBJ2-2; v_call: TRBV7-3; cdr3_nt: TGTGCCAGCAGCCGTGACACTACCGGGGAGCTGTTTTTT; cdr3_aa: CASSRDTTGELFF
clone_size: -; d_call: TRBD2; j_call: TRBJ2-7; v_call: TRBV15; cdr3_nt: TGTGCCACCAGCAGAGATAACAGTCGCGGGGGGGTGGACGAGCAGTACTTC; cdr3_aa: CATSRDNSRGGVDEQYF
clone_size: -; d_call: -; j_call: TRBJ2-1; v_call: TRBV21-1; cdr3_nt: TGTGCCAGCAGCAAACCCCCCCCGGAGAGGGAGCAGTTCTTC; cdr3_aa: CASSKPPPEREQFF
clone_size: -; d_call: TRBD1; j_call: TRBJ2-5; v_call: TRBV18; cdr3_nt: TGTGCCAGCTCACCAACCGGGACAGGGGGTGGCGGAGAGACCCAGTACTTC; cdr3_aa: CASSPTGTGGGGETQYF
clone_size: -; d_call: -; j_call: TRBJ1-2; v_call: TRBV21-1; cdr3_nt: TGTGCCAGCAGCAGGGGGGGCGGGGGGCTAAACTATGGCTACACCTTC; cdr3_aa: CASSRGGGGLNYGYTF
clone_size: -; d_call: TRBD1; j_call: TRBJ1-4; v_call: TRBV6-1; cdr3_nt: TGTGCCAGCAGTGCAGGGGGCAGTCTCAATGAAAAACTGTTTTTT; cdr3_aa: CASSAGGSLNEKLFF
clone_size: -; d_call: -; j_call: TRBJ2-2; v_call: TRBV28; cdr3_nt: TGTGCCAGCACCCAACAGGAGCTAAGGCGGGGGAACACCGGGGAGCTGTTTTTT; cdr3_aa: CASTQQELRRGNTGELFF
clone_size: -; d_call: -; j_call: TRBJ1-2; v_call: TRBV29-1; cdr3_nt: TGCAGCGTTATGACAGGCAACTATGGCTACACCTTC; cdr3_aa: CSVMTGNYGYTF
clone_size: -; d_call: TRBD1; j_call: TRBJ2-5; v_call: TRBV27; cdr3_nt: TGTGCCAGCAGTGGCATAGACAGGGAACAAGAGACCCAGTACTTC; cdr3_aa: CASSGIDREQETQYF
clone_size: -; d_call: -; j_call: TRBJ2-3; v_call: TRBV6-1; cdr3_nt: TGTGCCAGCAGCACACTCCAGGGGGACTCCTTGCAGTATTTT; cdr3_aa: CASSTLQGDSLQYF
clone_size: -; d_call: -; j_call: TRBJ1-1; v_call: TRBV6-5; cdr3_nt: TGTGCCAGCAGTTACTACCGGGACACTGAAGCTTTCTTT; cdr3_aa: CASSYYRDTEAFF
clone_size: -; d_call: -; j_call: TRBJ2-7; v_call: TRBV15; cdr3_nt: TGTGCCACCAGAGACGGGACAAAGAGGGTCTACGAGCAGTACTTC; cdr3_aa: CATRDGTKRVYEQYF
clone_size: -; d_call: -; j_call: TRBJ1-5; v_call: TRBV18; cdr3_nt: TGTGCCAGCTCACCAGGGGCAGGGGATCAGCCCCAGCATTTT; cdr3_aa: CASSPGAGDQPQHF
clone_size: -; d_call: -; j_call: TRBJ1-5; v_call: TRBV27; cdr3_nt: TGTGCCAGCAGTTTAGAGTTCAGCAATCAGCCCCAGCATTTT; cdr3_aa: CASSLEFSNQPQHF
clone_size: -; d_call: -; j_call: TRBJ2-5; v_call: TRBV6-1; cdr3_nt: TGTGCCAGCAACCAAGCGGGTATACAAGAGACCCAGTACTTC; cdr3_aa: CASNQAGIQETQYF
clone_size: -; d_call: -; j_call: TRBJ2-7; v_call: TRBV2; cdr3_nt: TGTGCCAGCAGTGACTTAGTAACAGGCGAGCAGTACTTC; cdr3_aa: CASSDLVTGEQYF
clone_size: -; d_call: TRBD1; j_call: TRBJ2-7; v_call: TRBV5-6; cdr3_nt: TGTGCCAGCAGCTCGACAGGGGCCCCCCCGCGGCAGTACTTC; cdr3_aa: CASSSTGAPPRQYF
clone_size: -; d_call: -; j_call: TRBJ1-1; v_call: TRBV7-9; cdr3_nt: TGTGCCAGCAGCACATTCTACGCAGGGGAAGCTTTCTTT; cdr3_aa: CASSTFYAGEAFF
clone_size: once; d_call: TRBD2; j_call: TRBJ2-3; v_call: TRBV18; cdr3_nt: TGTGCCAGCTCACCATCGGGACTAGTGGGGGTTAGAGGCACAGATACGCAGTATTTT; cdr3_aa: CASSPSGLVGVRGTDTQYF
clone_size: -; d_call: -; j_call: TRBJ2-4; v_call: TRBV5-1; cdr3_nt: TGCGCCAGCAGCTTGACAGTTTCCGAAGCCAAAAACAGTCAGTACTTC; cdr3_aa: CASSLTVSEAKNSQYF
clone_size: -; d_call: TRBD2; j_call: TRBJ2-5; v_call: TRBV5-4; cdr3_nt: TGTGCCAGCAGCTTACTAGCGGGGGGGTTGACCGAAGAGACCCAGTACTTC; cdr3_aa: CASSLLAGGLTEETQYF
clone_size: -; d_call: TRBD1; j_call: TRBJ1-6; v_call: TRBV30; cdr3_nt: TGTGCCCGTAAGGGACAGGATAATTCACCCCTCCACTTT; cdr3_aa: CARKGQDNSPLHF
clone_size: -; d_call: -; j_call: TRBJ2-4; v_call: TRBV6-1; cdr3_nt: TGTGCCAGCAGCGCCTCGGGGTGGACCAAAAACATTCAGTACTTC; cdr3_aa: CASSASGWTKNIQYF
clone_size: -; d_call: -; j_call: TRBJ1-4; v_call: TRBV6-6; cdr3_nt: TGTGCCAGCAGTTCGGAGGACGGTGTTAATGAAAAACTGTTTTTT; cdr3_aa: CASSSEDGVNEKLFF
clone_size: -; d_call: TRBD2; j_call: TRBJ2-7; v_call: TRBV6-5; cdr3_nt: TGTGCCAGCAGTGGCCGGGGAGCGGGAGGGTTCGAGCAGTACTTC; cdr3_aa: CASSGRGAGGFEQYF